Shown below are 18 T cell receptor beta chains from a single sample sequenced in a study of response to subunit inactivated influenza vaccine. A single record per CDR3 protein comes from TCRdb applying MiXCR to the RT-PCR reads. The data contain some 540,000 distinct CDR3 sequences, 20% to 25% of them singletons. The same specimen was also included in a second study, on T cells expressing NK-cell markers. This second study notes: Scientists made TCR beta cDNA using 5'RACE template switching with UMIs.

The source was CD4+ T cells sorted from PBMCs, collected 11 to 12 days after vaccination. Receptor source: a man aged 50-60 years who received an inactivated influenza vaccine.

This clonotype came up a few times. The CDR3 DNA reads TGCAGCGTTGCGAGCAATAGCAATCAGCCCCAGCATTTT. Encoded protein: CSVASNSNQPQHF. The chain links TRBV29-1 to TRBJ1-5; D is ambiguous. The ends were cut back, 4 bases at V and 0 bases at J, with 7 bases in the middle. The V gene's germline CDR1 is SQVTM and CDR2 ANQGSEA. CDR3 length: 13 amino acids.

V gene TRBV6-5 combines with J gene TRBJ2-1, with 10 bases matching TRBD1. Germline V lookup: CDR1 MNHEY, CDR2 SVGAGI. The CDR3 sequence is 15 residues long. The ends lost 5 bases at V and 8 bases at J; junction bases unmatched: 9. In DNA form, the CDR3 reads TGTGCCAGCAGTAACGGACAGGGGGTCGTCGATGAGCAGTTCTTC. Protein sequence: CASSNGQGVVDEQFF.

The V call is TRBV6-5, the J call TRBJ2-7; D gene ambiguous. The CDR3 contains 15 residues. Between the trimmed V and J ends, which lost 0 bases and 3 bases, there was a span of 12 bases. CDR1 and CDR2 (germline): MNHEY, SVGAGI. CDR3 DNA sequence: TGTGCCAGCAGTTACTCTGTCGGACGTAGCTACGAGCAGTACTTC. This codes for CASSYSVGRSYEQYF.

The genes are TRBV7-9 and TRBJ2-1, with 14 nucleotides matching TRBD2. The V segment lost 5 bases and the J segment 14 bases; nucleotides outside the gene matches: 2. Per the germline V gene, CDR1 is SEHNR and CDR2 is FQNEAQ (reference sequence). This CDR3 comprises 12 residues. The CDR3 loop is CASSPGLAGEFF. The CDR3 DNA sequence: TGTGCCAGCAGCCCGGGACTAGCGGGAGAGTTCTTC.

There are a few counts of this clonotype. This rearrangement joins TRBV4-3 to TRBJ2-6; D is undetermined. The CDR3 loop spans 16 amino acids. Germline assignment: CDR1 LGHNA and CDR2 YSLEER. The V and J ends lost 3 bases and 3 bases respectively, with 12 bases between them. This CDR3 reads CASSHLAGVGANVLTF. The CDR3 DNA is TGCGCCAGCAGCCATTTAGCTGGGGTTGGGGCCAACGTCCTGACTTTC.

The chain links TRBV20-1 to TRBJ2-7; possibly TRBD1 for D (6 bases). V was shortened by 2 bases and J by 3 bases, with 17 bases between the two germline ends. The CDR3 runs to 15 residues. Germline V gives CDR1 DFQATT, CDR2 SNEGSKA (reference sequence). As DNA, the CDR3 is TGCAGTGCTAGACCCGACCAGAGGACAGTCTACGAGCAGTACTTC. Translated: CSARPDQRTVYEQYF.

This chain joins TRBV5-4 and TRBJ2-3; 9 positions agree with TRBD2. There are 15 residues in the CDR3. Germline V gene sequence: CDR1 SGHNT, CDR2 YYREEE (reference sequence). Trimming cost V 3 bases and J 6 bases; bases outside gene matches: 8. The CDR3: CASSSKREVVDTQYF. CDR3 nucleotide sequence: TGTGCCAGCAGCTCCAAGCGGGAGGTAGTGGATACGCAGTATTTT.

The J gene is TRBJ1-5, the V gene TRBV28; TRBD1 is a possible D gene (6 bases). V was shortened by 9 bases and J by 2 bases, with 11 bases between the two germline ends. The germline V gene encodes CDR1 MDHEN and CDR2 SYDVKM. CDR3 length equals 13 residues. The CDR3 DNA follows: TGTGCCAGTATACGACAGGGCAATCAGCCCCAGCATTTT. Its protein product is CASIRQGNQPQHF.

CDR3 region: CASSTSGRMYEQYF. CDR3 nucleotides: TGTGCCAGCAGCACTAGCGGGAGGATGTACGAGCAGTACTTC. The chain couples TRBV7-2 to TRBJ2-7; 12 bases map to TRBD2. Trimming cost V 5 bases and J 4 bases; bases outside gene matches: 3. The CDR3 loop spans 14 amino acids. CDR1 is SGHTA, CDR2 FQGNSA, per germline. Using reference TRBV7-2 and TRBJ2-7 for the parts outside the CDR3, the full variable domain is GAGVSQSPSNKVTEKGKDVELRCDPISGHTALYWYRQSLGQGLEFLIYFQGNSAPDKSGLPSDRFSAERTGGSVSTLTIQRTQQEDSAVYLCASSTSGRMYEQYFGPGTRLTVT.

The chain has TRBV5-1 and TRBJ2-5; no clear D. Looked up from germline, CDR1 is SGHRS and CDR2 is YFSETQ. This CDR3 contains 14 residues. Deletions cut 4 bases from V and 7 bases from J, with 17 bases between. The CDR3 loop is CASSEMDGPVTQYF. As DNA, the CDR3 is TGCGCCAGCAGCGAAATGGACGGGCCCGTGACCCAGTACTTC.

A few counts support this clonotype. The genes are TRBV5-1 and TRBJ2-5, with 10 bases identical to TRBD2. The germline V gene has CDR1 SGHRS and CDR2 YFSETQ. The CDR3 extends over 15 amino acids. Trimming took 0 bases from V and 5 from J; bases not matched to a gene: 4. The CDR3 nucleotides read TGCGCCAGCAGCTTGGAGGGGACTAGCGTTGAGACCCAGTACTTC. The encoded protein is CASSLEGTSVETQYF.

This chain connects TRBV11-1 to TRBJ2-1; 11 bases line up with TRBD2. This CDR3 is built from 19 residues. Germline values: CDR1 SGHAT, CDR2 FQDESV (reference sequence). V was pared by 0 bases and J by 0 bases, with 7 bases of the junction left unmatched. The CDR3 sequence: CASSLAVTSGMYSYNEQFF. In DNA, the CDR3 is TGTGCCAGCAGCTTAGCCGTGACTAGCGGGATGTACTCCTACAATGAGCAGTTCTTC.

CDR3: CASSQVTQGLINEQFF. The DNA for the CDR3 is TGTGCCAGCAGCCAAGTCACACAGGGTCTGATCAATGAGCAGTTCTTC. The chain uses TRBV4-2 and TRBJ2-1; D is possibly TRBD1 (6 bases). The CDR3 sequence is 16 residues long. Trimming removed 1 base at V and 6 bases at J, with 16 bases between. Germline lookup yields CDR1 LGHNA and CDR2 YNFKEQ.

The V gene is TRBV29-1, the J gene TRBJ2-3; the match to TRBD2 covers 9 bases. The germline CDR1 and CDR2 sequences are SQVTM and ANQGSEA. This CDR3 contains 14 residues. The ends lost 6 bases at V and 10 bases at J; junction bases unmatched: 14. The CDR3 region has the DNA TGCAGCGTCCTGGCGCTAGCGGGGCGGCAGGCGCAGTATTTT. Amino acids: CSVLALAGRQAQYF.

The V and J genes are TRBV29-1 and TRBJ2-7; 10 nucleotides align to TRBD1. The length of the CDR3 is 14 residues. V was clipped by 1 base and J by 1 base; unmatched bases: 1. Germline assignment: CDR1 SQVTM and CDR2 ANQGSEA. This chain's CDR3 is CSVEGTGGSYEQYF. The CDR3 bases are TGCAGCGTTGAAGGGACAGGGGGGTCCTACGAGCAGTACTTC.

This clonotype was seen a few times. The chain carries TRBV4-2 and TRBJ2-7; D is unresolved. Germline V lookup: CDR1 LGHNA, CDR2 YNFKEQ. The CDR3 loop spans 15 amino acids. V was trimmed by 0 bases and J by 0 bases, leaving 9 bases between them. Here the CDR3 DNA reads TGTGCCAGCAGCCAAGAAGCCTCCTCCTCCTACGAGCAGTACTTC. Residues: CASSQEASSSYEQYF.

This clonotype was detected a few times. The V call is TRBV27, the J call TRBJ2-6, with D possibly being TRBD1 (6 bases). This CDR3 comprises 16 residues. In germline, CDR1 is MNHEY, CDR2 SMNVEV (reference sequence). V was pared by 4 bases and J by 2 bases, with 12 bases between. CDR3 in amino acids: CASSYQGFTGANVLTF. As DNA, the CDR3 is TGTGCCAGCAGTTATCAGGGGTTTACTGGGGCCAACGTCCTGACTTTC.

This clonotype showed up many times. The genes are TRBV12-3 or TRBV12-4 and TRBJ2-5, with TRBD2 matching over 9 bases. The CDR3 contains 14 residues. V dropped 3 bases and J dropped 5; count of bases not matched to a gene: 4. This CDR3 is CASSFAGGEETQYF. CDR3 nucleotide sequence: TGTGCCAGCAGTTTTGCGGGGGGGGAGGAGACCCAGTACTTC.